This T cell receptor beta chain was sequenced in a study of Ad26.COV2.S vaccination and SARS-CoV-2 variants. Treatment in this sample: some 20 received Ad26.COV2.S at low or high dose, single or two shots; 5 received placebo; per-sample allocation not given. The study sampled participants on day 63 after the first vaccine or placebo injection. Boston supplied an adult donor aged 18-55 years. In germline, CDR1 is LNHDA, CDR2 SQIVND (reference sequence). With 7 bases clipped from V and 8 bases from J, the junction kept 9 bases outside the gene matches. The CDR3 extends over 15 amino acids. TCRdb's table, derived via immunoSEQ multiplex PCR, lists solely in-frame clones and lacks some. The repertoire holds about 350,000 clones, 86% seen once, with about 10% in the top ten.

The chain couples TRBV19 to TRBJ2-1, with 12 bases that match TRBD2. The origin of this receptor is a person between 18 and 65 years old who received the Ad26.COV2.S COVID-19 vaccine or a placebo. The sequencing used peripheral blood, collected in a trial of Ad26.COV2.S vaccine versus placebo. The CDR3 region is CASNQRTSGAYEQFF. The CDR3 DNA reads TGTGCCAGTAACCAAAGGACTAGCGGGGCTTATGAGCAGTTCTTC.